Sequencing of this T cell receptor beta chain was carried out in a study of response to subunit inactivated influenza vaccine. TCRdb fed the RT-PCR reads into MiXCR, producing one record per CDR3 protein. Of just over 300,000 distinct CDR3 sequences in the sample, just over 20% were seen once. In germline, CDR1 is SGHDN, CDR2 FVKESK. With 1 base removed from V and 0 bases from J, the gap between germline ends came to 10 bases. This CDR3 has 16 amino acids. This TCR derives from a man between 50 and 75 years old who received an inactivated influenza vaccine. This sample comprised PBMCs from blood, obtained less than 22 months after vaccination. This chain uses TRBV14 with TRBJ1-3, with a possible D match to TRBD1 (5 bases). The CDR3 region has the DNA TGTGCCAGCAGCCAAGTCCCCGGGGCCTCTGGAAACACCATATATTTT. Translation gives CASSQVPGASGNTIYF.